This TCR beta chain was captured by sequencing in a study of CD8+CD57+ T cells in acquired aplastic anemia. This clonotype was recorded a few times. The CDR3 has 15 amino acids. Trimming removed 0 bases at V and 1 base at J, with 11 bases between. Germline V CDR1 and CDR2: SGHTS, YDEGEE. TCR beta VDJ combinations and CDR3 sequences were profiled from genomic DNA. TCRdb re-analysed the reads in MiXCR, keeping a single row per CDR3 protein. This sample has about 110,000 distinct CDR3 sequences, with 50% to 65% found just once. The chain couples TRBV5-8 to TRBJ2-7; no clear D gene. Sequencing was performed on sorted CD4+, CD8+, or CD8+CD57+ T cells (not recorded which) from PBMCs. The clonotype was recovered from a human donor in good health, serving as a control. The DNA of the CDR3 is TGTGCCAGCAGCTTGGCGAGGACGGCTTCCTACGAGCAGTACTTC. Residues: CASSLARTASYEQYF.